This entry concerns a single TCR beta chain. Its target is unknown. The authors produced TCR alpha and TCR beta cDNA libraries with sample barcodes and UMIs by 5'RACE using constant-segment primers. TCRdb called the 5' RACE reads again in MiXCR, with one record for every CDR3 protein. Here the sample spans over 70,000 distinct CDR3 sequences, about 14% being singletons. These data are taken from a study of T-cell memory formation after mild COVID-19. Study-wide results and caveats: Whereas later expanders leaned CD4+, clones contracting day 15 to 85 showed a balanced CD4/CD8 makeup. A second wave of clones peaked on day 37, and their SARS-CoV-2 specificity went unconfirmed. Memory cells collected pre-infection included some clones that later responded, suggesting cross-reactive memory joined.

The germline V gene has CDR1 SGHAT and CDR2 FQNNGV. This CDR3 spans 16 amino acids. V gave up 1 base and J gave up 8 bases, with 18 bases separating them. The sample taken for sequencing was PBMCs or a T cell subset sorted from them (not recorded which). The chain couples TRBV11-2 to TRBJ2-1; tentatively, D is TRBD2 (7 bases). This TCR derives from a man between 18 and 29 years old who had mild COVID-19 (a few samples of this study predate the infection). Cell type and time point are not known. CDR3 nucleotides: TGTGCCAGCAGCTTAGTTTCGGGGGGCGTTTCGGATGAGCAGTTCTTC. Protein sequence: CASSLVSGGVSDEQFF.